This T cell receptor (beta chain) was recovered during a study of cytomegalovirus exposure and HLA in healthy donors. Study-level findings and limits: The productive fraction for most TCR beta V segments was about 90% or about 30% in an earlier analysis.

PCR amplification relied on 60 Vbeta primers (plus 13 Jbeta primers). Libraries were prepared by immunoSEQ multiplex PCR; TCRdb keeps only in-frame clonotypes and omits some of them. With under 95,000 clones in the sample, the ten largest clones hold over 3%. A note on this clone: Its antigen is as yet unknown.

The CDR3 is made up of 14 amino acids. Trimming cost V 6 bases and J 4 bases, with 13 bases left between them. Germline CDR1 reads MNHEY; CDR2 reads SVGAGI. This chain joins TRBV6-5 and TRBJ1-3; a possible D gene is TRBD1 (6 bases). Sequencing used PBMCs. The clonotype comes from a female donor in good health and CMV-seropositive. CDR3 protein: CASSLGQPGNTIYF. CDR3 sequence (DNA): TGTGCCAGCAGCCTAGGACAGCCGGGAAACACCATATATTTT.